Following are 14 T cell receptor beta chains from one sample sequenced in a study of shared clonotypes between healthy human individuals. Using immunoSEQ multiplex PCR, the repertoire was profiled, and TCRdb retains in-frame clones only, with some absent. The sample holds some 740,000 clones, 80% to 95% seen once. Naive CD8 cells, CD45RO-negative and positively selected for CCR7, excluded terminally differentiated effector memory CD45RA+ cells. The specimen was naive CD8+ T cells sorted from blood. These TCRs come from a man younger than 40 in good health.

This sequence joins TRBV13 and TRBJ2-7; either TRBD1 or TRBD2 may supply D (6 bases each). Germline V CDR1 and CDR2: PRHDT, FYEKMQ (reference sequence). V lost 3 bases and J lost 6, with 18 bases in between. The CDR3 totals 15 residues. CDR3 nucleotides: TGTGCCAGCAGCTTCGAGGGGGGAGAAATGGGCGAGCAGTACTTC. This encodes CASSFEGGEMGEQYF.

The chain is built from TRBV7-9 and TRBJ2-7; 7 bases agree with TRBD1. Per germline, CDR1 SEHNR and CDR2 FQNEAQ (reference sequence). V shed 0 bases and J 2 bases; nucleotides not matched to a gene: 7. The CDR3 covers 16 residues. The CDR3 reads CASSLAVGGDTYEQYF. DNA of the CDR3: TGTGCCAGCAGCTTAGCGGTAGGGGGCGATACCTACGAGCAGTACTTC.

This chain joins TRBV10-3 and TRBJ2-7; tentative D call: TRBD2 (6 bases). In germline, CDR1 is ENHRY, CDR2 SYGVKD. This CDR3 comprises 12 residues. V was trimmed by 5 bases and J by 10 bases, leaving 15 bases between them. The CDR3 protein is CAISSGGIEQYF. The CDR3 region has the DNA TGTGCCATCAGTTCTGGGGGGATAGAACAGTACTTC.

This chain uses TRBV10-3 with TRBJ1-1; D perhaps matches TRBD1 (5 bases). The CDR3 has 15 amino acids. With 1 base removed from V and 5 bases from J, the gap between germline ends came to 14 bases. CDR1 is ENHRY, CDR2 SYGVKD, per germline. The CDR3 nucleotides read TGTGCCATCAGTGAGTACGGCAGGGTGAGGACTGAAGCTTTCTTT. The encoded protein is CAISEYGRVRTEAFF.

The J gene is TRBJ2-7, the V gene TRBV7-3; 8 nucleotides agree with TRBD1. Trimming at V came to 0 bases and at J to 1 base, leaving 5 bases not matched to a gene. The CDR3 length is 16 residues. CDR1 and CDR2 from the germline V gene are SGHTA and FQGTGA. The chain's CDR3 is CASSLTGTGGSYEQYF. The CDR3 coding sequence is TGTGCCAGCAGCTTAACCGGCACAGGGGGATCCTACGAGCAGTACTTC. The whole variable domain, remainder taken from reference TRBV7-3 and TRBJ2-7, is GAGVSQTPSNKVTEKGKYVELRCDPISGHTALYWYRQSLGQGPEFLIYFQGTGAADDSGLPNDRFFAVRPEGSVSTLKIQRTERGDSAVYLCASSLTGTGGSYEQYFGPGTRLTVT.

Here the CDR3 DNA reads TGCGCCAGCAGCGACCGGGACAGGGGATTGGCCGGGGAGCTGTTTTTT. Amino acid sequence: CASSDRDRGLAGELFF. The chain links TRBV4-3 to TRBJ2-2, with 10 bases aligning to TRBD1. In germline, CDR1 is LGHNA, CDR2 YSLEER. V was pared by 5 bases and J by 6 bases, with 9 bases of the junction left unmatched. The CDR3 loop spans 16 amino acids.

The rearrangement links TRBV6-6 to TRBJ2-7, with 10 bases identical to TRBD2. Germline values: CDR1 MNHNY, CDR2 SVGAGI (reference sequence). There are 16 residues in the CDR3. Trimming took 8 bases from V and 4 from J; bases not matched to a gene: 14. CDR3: CASLPWGSGRGYEQYF. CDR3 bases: TGTGCCAGCCTCCCTTGGGGCAGCGGGAGGGGGTACGAGCAGTACTTC.

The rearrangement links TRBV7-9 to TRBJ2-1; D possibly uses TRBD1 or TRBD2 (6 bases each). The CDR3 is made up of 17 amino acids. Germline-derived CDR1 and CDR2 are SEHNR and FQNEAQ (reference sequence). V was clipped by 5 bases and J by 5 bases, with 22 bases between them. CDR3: CASSDTGAGQGHNEQFF. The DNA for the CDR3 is TGTGCCAGCAGCGACACGGGGGCAGGGCAGGGGCACAATGAGCAGTTCTTC.

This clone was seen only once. The CDR3 reads CASSLALGGTSYNEQFF. Here the CDR3 DNA reads TGTGCCAGCAGCTTAGCGCTCGGCGGGACCTCCTACAATGAGCAGTTCTTC. The chain couples TRBV7-2 to TRBJ2-1; D possibly corresponds to TRBD2 (6 bases). V was trimmed by 0 bases and J by 0 bases, leaving 12 bases between them. Germline V gene data show CDR1 as SGHTA and CDR2 as FQGNSA. The CDR3 loop spans 17 amino acids.

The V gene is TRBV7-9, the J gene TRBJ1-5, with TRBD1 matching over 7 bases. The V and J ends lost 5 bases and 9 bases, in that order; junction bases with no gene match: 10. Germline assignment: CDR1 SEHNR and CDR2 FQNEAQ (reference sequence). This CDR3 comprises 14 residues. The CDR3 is CASSTTQGTSPQHF. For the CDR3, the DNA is TGTGCCAGCAGCACTACACAGGGGACGTCGCCCCAGCATTTT.

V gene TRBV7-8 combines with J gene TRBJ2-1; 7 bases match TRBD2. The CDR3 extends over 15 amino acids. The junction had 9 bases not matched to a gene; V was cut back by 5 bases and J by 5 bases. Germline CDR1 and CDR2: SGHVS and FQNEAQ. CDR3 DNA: TGTGCCAGCAGCCCGCCGGGACTAAACGACAATGAGCAGTTCTTC. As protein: CASSPPGLNDNEQFF.

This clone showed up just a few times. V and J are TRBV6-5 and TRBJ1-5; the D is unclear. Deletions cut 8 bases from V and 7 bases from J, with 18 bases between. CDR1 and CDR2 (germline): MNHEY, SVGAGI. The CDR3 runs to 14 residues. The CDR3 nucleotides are TGTGCCAGCCGGGAAGGGAGAGCAGGACAGCCCCAGCATTTT. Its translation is CASREGRAGQPQHF.

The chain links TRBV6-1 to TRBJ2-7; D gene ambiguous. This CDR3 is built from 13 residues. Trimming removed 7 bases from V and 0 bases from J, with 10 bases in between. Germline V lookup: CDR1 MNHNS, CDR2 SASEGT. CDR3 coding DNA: TGTGCCAGCAATCTTTTCGGCTCCTACGAGCAGTACTTC. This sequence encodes CASNLFGSYEQYF.

The CDR3 is CASSSRNVANYGYTF. As DNA, the CDR3 is TGTGCCAGCAGCTCCCGCAATGTCGCCAACTATGGCTACACCTTC. V is TRBV7-2 and J is TRBJ1-2; D is uncertain. The length of the CDR3 is 15 residues. V was cut by 4 bases and J by 2 bases, with 14 bases left in between. Germline CDR1 and CDR2: SGHTA and FQGNSA.